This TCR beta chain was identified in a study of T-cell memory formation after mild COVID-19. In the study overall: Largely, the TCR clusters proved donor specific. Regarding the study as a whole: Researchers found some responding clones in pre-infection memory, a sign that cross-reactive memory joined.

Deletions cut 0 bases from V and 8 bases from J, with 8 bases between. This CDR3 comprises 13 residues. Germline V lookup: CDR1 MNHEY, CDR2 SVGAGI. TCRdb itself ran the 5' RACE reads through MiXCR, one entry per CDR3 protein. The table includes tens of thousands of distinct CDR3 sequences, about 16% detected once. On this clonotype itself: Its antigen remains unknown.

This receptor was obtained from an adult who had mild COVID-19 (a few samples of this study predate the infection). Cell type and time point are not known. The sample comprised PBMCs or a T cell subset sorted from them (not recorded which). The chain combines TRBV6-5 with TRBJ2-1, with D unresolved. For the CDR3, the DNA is TGTGCCAGCAGTTACTCAAGCCCCGATGAGCAGTTCTTC. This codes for CASSYSSPDEQFF.